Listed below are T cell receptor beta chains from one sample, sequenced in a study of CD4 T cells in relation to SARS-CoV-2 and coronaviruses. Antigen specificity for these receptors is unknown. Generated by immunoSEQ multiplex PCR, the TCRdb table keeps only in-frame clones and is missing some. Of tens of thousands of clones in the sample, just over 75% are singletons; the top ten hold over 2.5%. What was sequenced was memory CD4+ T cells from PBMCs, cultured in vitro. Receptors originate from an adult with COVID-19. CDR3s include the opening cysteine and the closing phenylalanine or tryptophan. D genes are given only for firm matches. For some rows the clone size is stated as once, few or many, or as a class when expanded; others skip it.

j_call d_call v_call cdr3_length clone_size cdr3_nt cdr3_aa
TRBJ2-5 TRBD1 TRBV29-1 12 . TGCAGCGTTGTAGGGACAGGAGAGACCCAGTACTTC CSVVGTGETQYF
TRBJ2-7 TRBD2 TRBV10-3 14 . TGTGCCATCAGTGAGGCGGGACTAGACTACGAGCAGTACTTC CAISEAGLDYEQYF
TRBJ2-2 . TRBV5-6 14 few TGTGCCAGCAGCTTGAGAGGGGGGGCCGGGGAGCTGTTTTTT CASSLRGGAGELFF
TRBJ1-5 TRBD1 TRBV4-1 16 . TGCGCCAGCAGCCCCGGCCAGGGGGCGAGAGGTCAGCCCCAGCATTTT CASSPGQGARGQPQHF
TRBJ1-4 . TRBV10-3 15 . TGTGCCATCAGTGAGTCGAAAGCAACTAATGAAAAACTGTTTTTT CAISESKATNEKLFF
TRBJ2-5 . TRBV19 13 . TGTGCCAGTAATCAGGGGTTCCAAGAGACCCAGTACTTC CASNQGFQETQYF
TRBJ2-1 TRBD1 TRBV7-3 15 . TGTGCCAGCAGCTTTGGACAGGGCGGGAACAATGAGCAGTTCTTC CASSFGQGGNNEQFF
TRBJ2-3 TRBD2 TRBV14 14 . TGTGCCAGCAGCCAAGCGGGAGGCCCGTGGACGCAGTATTTT CASSQAGGPWTQYF
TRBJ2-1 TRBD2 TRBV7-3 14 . TGTGCCAGCAGCCCCAGCGGGACGAGGAATGAGCAGTTCTTC CASSPSGTRNEQFF
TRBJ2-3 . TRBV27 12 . TGTGCCAGCAAACAGGGCACAAATACGCAGTATTTT CASKQGTNTQYF
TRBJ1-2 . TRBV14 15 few TGTGCCAGCAGCCAATATGCGGGGGTCGGGTATGGCTACACCTTC CASSQYAGVGYGYTF
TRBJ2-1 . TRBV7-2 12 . TGTGCCAGCAGCCTCCTCCCTCCCAAGCAGTTCTTC CASSLLPPKQFF
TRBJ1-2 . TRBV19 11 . TGTGCCAGTAGTATGGATCGCGGCTACACCTTC CASSMDRGYTF
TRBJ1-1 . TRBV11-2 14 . TGTGCCAGCAGCTTCCTGGGCGTGAACACTGAAGCTTTCTTT CASSFLGVNTEAFF
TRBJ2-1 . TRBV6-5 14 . TGTGCCAGCAGTTACTTGCCAGAATACAATGAGCAGTTCTTC CASSYLPEYNEQFF
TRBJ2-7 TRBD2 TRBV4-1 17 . TGCGCCAGCAGCCTCCGGGGCATAGCGGGAAGCTCCTACGAGCAGTACTTC CASSLRGIAGSSYEQYF
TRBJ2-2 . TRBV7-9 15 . TGTGCCAGCAGCTTTTTCGCCGCGAACACCGGGGAGCTGTTTTTT CASSFFAANTGELFF
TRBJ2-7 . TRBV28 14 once TGTGCCAGCAGTTTACGGACACCATCCTACGAGCAGTACTTC CASSLRTPSYEQYF
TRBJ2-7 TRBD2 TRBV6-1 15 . TGTGCCAGCAGTGAAGGGGCGGGAGTCCTCTACGAGCAGTACTTC CASSEGAGVLYEQYF
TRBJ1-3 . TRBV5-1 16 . TGCGCCAGCAGCTTGGGACAGATCAGCTCTGGAAACACCATATATTTT CASSLGQISSGNTIYF